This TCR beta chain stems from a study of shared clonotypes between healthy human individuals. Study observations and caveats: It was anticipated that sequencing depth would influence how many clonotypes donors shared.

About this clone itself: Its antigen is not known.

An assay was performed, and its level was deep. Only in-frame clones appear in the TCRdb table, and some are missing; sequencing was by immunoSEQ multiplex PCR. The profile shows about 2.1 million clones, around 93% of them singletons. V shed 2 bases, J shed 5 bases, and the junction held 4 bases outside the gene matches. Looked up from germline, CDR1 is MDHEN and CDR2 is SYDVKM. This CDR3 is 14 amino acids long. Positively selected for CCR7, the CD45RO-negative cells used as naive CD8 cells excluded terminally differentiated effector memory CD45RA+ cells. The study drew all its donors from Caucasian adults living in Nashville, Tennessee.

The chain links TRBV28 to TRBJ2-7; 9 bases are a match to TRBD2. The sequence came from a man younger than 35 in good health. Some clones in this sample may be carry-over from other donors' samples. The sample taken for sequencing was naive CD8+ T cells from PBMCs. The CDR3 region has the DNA TGTGCCAGCAGTTTAGCGGGAGGGCCCCACGAGCAGTACTTC. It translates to CASSLAGGPHEQYF. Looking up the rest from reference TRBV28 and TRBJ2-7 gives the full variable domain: DVKVTQSSRYLVKRTGEKVFLECVQDMDHENMFWYRQDPGLGLRLIYFSYDVKMKEKGDIPEGYSVSREKKERFSLILESASTNQTSMYLCASSLAGGPHEQYFGPGTRLTVT.